This entry is about one T cell receptor beta chain. Only in-frame clones appear in the TCRdb table, and some are missing; sequencing was by immunoSEQ multiplex PCR. In the table there are 40,000 to 60,000 clones, 86% of which are singletons. The data are from a study of control samples from healthy donors and cancer patients. Trimming took 4 bases from V and 2 from J, leaving 10 bases between them. CDR1 and CDR2 from the germline V gene are KGHDR and SFDVKD. The CDR3 is 14 residues long. The source of this sequence is a woman between 45 and 65 years old with lung cancer. The sample was PBMCs. The genes are TRBV24-1 and TRBJ1-1; tentative D call: TRBD1 (5 bases). CDR3 loop: CATSENRDNTEAFF. CDR3 nucleotides: TGTGCCACCAGTGAAAACCGGGACAACACTGAAGCTTTCTTT.